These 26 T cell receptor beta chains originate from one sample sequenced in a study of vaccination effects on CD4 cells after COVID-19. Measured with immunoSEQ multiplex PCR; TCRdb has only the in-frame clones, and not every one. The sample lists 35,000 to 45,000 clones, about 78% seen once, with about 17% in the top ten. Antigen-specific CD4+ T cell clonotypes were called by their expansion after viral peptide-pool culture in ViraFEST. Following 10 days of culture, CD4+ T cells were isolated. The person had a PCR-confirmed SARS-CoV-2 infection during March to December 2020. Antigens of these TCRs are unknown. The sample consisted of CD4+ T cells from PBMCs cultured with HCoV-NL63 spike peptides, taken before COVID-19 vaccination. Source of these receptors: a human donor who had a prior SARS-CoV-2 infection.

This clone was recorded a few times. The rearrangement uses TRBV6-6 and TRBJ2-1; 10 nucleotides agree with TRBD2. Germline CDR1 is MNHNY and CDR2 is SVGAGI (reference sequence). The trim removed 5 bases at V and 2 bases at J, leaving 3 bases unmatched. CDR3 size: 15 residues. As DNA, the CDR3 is TGTGCCAGCAGTCCCCTAGCGGGAGCCTACAATGAGCAGTTCTTC. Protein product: CASSPLAGAYNEQFF.

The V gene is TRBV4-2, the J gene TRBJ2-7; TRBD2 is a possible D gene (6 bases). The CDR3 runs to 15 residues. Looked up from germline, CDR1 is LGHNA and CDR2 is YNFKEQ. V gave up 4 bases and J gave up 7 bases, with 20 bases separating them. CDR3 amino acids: CASSLTGQGLEEQYF. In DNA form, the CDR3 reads TGTGCCAGCAGCCTTACGGGGCAGGGACTTGAGGAGCAGTACTTC.

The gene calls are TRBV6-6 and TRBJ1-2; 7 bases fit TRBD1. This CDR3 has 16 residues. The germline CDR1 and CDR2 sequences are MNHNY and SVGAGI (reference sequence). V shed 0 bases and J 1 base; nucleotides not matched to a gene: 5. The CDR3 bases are TGTGCCAGCAGTTACTCGATGGGACAGATTAACTATGGCTACACCTTC. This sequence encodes CASSYSMGQINYGYTF.

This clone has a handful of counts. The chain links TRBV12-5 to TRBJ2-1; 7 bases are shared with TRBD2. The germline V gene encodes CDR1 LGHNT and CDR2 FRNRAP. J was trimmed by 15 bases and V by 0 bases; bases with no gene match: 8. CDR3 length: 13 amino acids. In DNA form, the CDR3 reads TGTGCTAGTGGTTTGGTGGGAGGGTTGGCCCCGTTCTTC. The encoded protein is CASGLVGGLAPFF.

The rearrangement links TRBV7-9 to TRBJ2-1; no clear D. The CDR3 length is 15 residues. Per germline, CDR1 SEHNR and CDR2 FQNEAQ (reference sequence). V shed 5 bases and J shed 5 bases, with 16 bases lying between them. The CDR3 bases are TGTGCCAGCAGCATGGCGACGACTCTCGACAATGAGCAGTTCTTC. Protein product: CASSMATTLDNEQFF. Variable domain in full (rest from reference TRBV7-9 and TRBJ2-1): DTGVSQNPRHKITKRGQNVTFRCDPISEHNRLYWYRQTLGQGPEFLTYFQNEAQLEKSRLLSDRFSAERPKGSFSTLEIQRTEQGDSAMYLCASSMATTLDNEQFFGPGTRLTVL.

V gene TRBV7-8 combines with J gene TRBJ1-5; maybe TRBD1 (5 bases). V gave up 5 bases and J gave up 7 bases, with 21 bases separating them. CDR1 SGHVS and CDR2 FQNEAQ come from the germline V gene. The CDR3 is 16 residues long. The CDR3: CASSPGTPWGGQPQHF. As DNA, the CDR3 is TGTGCCAGCAGCCCAGGGACTCCTTGGGGTGGGCAGCCCCAGCATTTT.

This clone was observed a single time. This CDR3 is CASSLVGRPADTQYF. The CDR3 bases are TGTGCCAGCAGCTTAGTGGGACGGCCGGCAGATACGCAGTATTTT. This chain uses TRBV11-3 with TRBJ2-3, with D perhaps matching TRBD1 or TRBD2 (5 bases each). The CDR3 totals 15 residues. Germline V lookup: CDR1 SGHNT, CDR2 YENEEA. V lost 1 base, J lost 4 bases, and 12 bases lay in between.

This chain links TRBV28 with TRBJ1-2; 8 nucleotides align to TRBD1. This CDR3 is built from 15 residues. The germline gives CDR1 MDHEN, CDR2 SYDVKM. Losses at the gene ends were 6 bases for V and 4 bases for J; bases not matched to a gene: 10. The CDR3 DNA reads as TGTGCCAGCAGCCCCACGCAGGGGGCTGGCTATGGCTACACCTTC. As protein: CASSPTQGAGYGYTF.

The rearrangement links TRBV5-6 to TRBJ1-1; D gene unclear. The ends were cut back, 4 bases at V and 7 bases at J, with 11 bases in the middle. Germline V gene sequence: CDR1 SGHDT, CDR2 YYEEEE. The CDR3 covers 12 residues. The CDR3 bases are TGTGCCAGCAGCCGGGGTACCTTTGAAGCTTTCTTT. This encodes CASSRGTFEAFF.

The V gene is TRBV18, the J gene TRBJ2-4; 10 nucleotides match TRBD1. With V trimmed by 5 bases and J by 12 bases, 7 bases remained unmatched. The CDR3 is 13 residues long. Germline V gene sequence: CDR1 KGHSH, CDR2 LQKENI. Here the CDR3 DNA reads TGTGCCAGCTCATCCCGGGACAGGGGCTCTCAGTACTTC. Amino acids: CASSSRDRGSQYF.

The CDR3 DNA sequence: TGTGCCAGCAGCTTGCTGGCCGCGTACGAGCAGTACTTC. Its protein product is CASSLLAAYEQYF. The chain uses TRBV5-8 and TRBJ2-7; D ambiguous. The V gene's germline CDR1 is SGHTS and CDR2 YDEGEE. The germline V and J ends were trimmed by 1 base and 4 bases, with 9 bases remaining between them. This CDR3 comprises 13 residues.

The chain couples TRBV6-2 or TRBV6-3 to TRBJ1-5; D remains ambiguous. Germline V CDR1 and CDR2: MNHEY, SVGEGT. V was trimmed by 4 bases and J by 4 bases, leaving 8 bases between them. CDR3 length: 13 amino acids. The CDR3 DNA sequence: TGTGCCAGCAGTTTGAGGGAAAATCAGCCCCAGCATTTT. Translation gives CASSLRENQPQHF.

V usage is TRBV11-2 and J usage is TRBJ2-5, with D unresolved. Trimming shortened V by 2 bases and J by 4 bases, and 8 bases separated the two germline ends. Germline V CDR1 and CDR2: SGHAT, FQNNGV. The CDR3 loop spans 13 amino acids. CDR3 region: CASSLSPRETQYF. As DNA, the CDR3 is TGTGCCAGCAGCTTATCCCCGCGAGAGACCCAGTACTTC.

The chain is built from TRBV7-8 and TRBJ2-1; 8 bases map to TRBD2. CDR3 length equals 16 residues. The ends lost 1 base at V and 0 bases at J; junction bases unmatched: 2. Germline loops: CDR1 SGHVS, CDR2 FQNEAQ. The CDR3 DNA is TGTGCCAGCAGCTTAGGGAGCGGGAGCTCCTACAATGAGCAGTTCTTC. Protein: CASSLGSGSSYNEQFF. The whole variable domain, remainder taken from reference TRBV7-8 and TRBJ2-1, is GAGVSQSPRYKVAKRGQDVALRCDPISGHVSLFWYQQALGQGPEFLTYFQNEAQLDKSGLPSDRFFAERPEGSVSTLKIQRTQQEDSAVYLCASSLGSGSSYNEQFFGPGTRLTVL.

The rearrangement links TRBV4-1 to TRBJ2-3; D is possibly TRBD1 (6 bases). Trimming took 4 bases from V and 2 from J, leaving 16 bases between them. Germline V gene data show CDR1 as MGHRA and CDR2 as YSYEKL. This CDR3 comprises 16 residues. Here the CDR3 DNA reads TGCGCCAGCAGCCTAGGGACAATGGAAAACACAGATACGCAGTATTTT. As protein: CASSLGTMENTDTQYF.

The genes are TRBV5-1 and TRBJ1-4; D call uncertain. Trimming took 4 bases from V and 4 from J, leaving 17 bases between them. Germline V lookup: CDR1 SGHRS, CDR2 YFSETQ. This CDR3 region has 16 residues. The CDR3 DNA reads TGCGCCAGCAGCCCCACTACTCCTGTGGGTAATGAAAAACTGTTTTTT. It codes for CASSPTTPVGNEKLFF.

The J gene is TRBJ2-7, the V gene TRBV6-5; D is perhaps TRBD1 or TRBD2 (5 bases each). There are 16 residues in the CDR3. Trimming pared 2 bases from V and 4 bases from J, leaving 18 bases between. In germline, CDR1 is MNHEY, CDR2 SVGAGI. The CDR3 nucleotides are TGTGCCAGCAGTTACACCCGGTTCGGGACCGGTTACGAGCAGTACTTC. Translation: CASSYTRFGTGYEQYF.

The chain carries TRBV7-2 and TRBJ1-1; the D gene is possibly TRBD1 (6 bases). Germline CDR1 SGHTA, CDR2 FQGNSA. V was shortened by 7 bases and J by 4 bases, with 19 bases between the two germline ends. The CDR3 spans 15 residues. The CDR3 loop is CASIYSWGQGTEAFF. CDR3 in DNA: TGTGCCAGCATCTATAGCTGGGGGCAGGGCACTGAAGCTTTCTTT. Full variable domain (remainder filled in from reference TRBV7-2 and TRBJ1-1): GAGVSQSPSNKVTEKGKDVELRCDPISGHTALYWYRQSLGQGLEFLIYFQGNSAPDKSGLPSDRFSAERTGGSVSTLTIQRTQQEDSAVYLCASIYSWGQGTEAFFGQGTRLTVV.

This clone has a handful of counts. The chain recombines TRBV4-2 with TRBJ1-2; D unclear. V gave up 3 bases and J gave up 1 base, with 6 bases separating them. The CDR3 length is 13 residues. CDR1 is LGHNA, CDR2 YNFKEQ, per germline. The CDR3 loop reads CASSHRVNYGYTF. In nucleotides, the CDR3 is TGTGCCAGCAGCCATAGGGTTAACTATGGCTACACCTTC.

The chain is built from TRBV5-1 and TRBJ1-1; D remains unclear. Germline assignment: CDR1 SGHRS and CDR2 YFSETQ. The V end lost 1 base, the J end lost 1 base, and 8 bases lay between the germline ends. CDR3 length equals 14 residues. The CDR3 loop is CASSLYGQNTEAFF. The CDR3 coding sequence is TGCGCCAGCAGCTTGTATGGGCAGAACACTGAAGCTTTCTTT.

The DNA of the CDR3 is TGTGCCAGCAGGGCCCTTACGGGCACCGGGGAGCTGTTTTTT. It encodes CASRALTGTGELFF. The chain combines TRBV2 with TRBJ2-2, with no clear D. Germline V gene data show CDR1 as SNHLY and CDR2 as FYNNEI. Trimming shortened V by 6 bases and J by 4 bases, and 12 bases separated the two germline ends. The CDR3 runs 14 residues.

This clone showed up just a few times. CDR3 region: CASTLPGRRVEQFF. The CDR3 nucleotides read TGTGCCAGCACATTACCCGGACGCCGGGTGGAGCAGTTCTTC. V is TRBV2 and J is TRBJ2-1; the D is unclear. The CDR3 is 14 amino acids. CDR1 is SNHLY and CDR2 is FYNNEI in the germline V gene. The germline V and J ends were trimmed by 7 bases and 10 bases, with 20 bases remaining between them.

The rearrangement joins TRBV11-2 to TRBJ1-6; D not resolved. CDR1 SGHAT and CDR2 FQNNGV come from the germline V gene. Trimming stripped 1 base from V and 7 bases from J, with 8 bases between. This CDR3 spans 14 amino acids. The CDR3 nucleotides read TGTGCCAGCAGCTTAGGAAATACCAATTCACCCCTCCACTTT. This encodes CASSLGNTNSPLHF.

The CDR3 here is CASSDWDRRTFNYGYTF. In nucleotides, the CDR3 is TGTGCCAGCAGTGACTGGGACAGGCGGACTTTTAACTATGGCTACACCTTC. The chain couples TRBV2 to TRBJ1-2; 8 nucleotides align to TRBD1. CDR1 is SNHLY, CDR2 FYNNEI, per germline. The CDR3 is made up of 17 amino acids. V lost 3 bases and J lost 1; bases outside the gene matches: 10.

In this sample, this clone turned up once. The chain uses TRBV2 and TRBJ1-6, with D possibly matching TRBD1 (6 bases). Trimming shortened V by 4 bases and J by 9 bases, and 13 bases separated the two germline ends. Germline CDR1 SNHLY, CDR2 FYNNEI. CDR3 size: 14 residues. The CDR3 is CASSAQGLISPLHF. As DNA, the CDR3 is TGTGCCAGCAGTGCGCAGGGGCTTATTTCACCCCTCCACTTT.

This CDR3 is CASSEAGQGPSPRYGYTF. CDR3 nucleotides: TGTGCCAGCAGTGAAGCGGGACAGGGGCCGTCGCCCCGTTATGGCTACACCTTC. The chain links TRBV6-1 to TRBJ1-2, with 10 bases fitting TRBD1. Germline-derived CDR1 and CDR2 are MNHNS and SASEGT. The CDR3 extends over 18 amino acids. Trimming removed 0 bases from V and 5 bases from J; junction bases left unmatched: 12.